The rows below give T cell receptor beta chains drawn from one sample of a study of T cells in Graves' hyperthyroidism and ophthalmopathy. One entry per CDR3 protein, called by TCRdb with MiXCR from the multiplex PCR reads. The sample yields 500,000 or so distinct CDR3 sequences, about a sixth seen once. The sequenced material came from blood. The receptors derive from a woman between 18 and 30 years old with Graves' ophthalmopathy. Each CDR3 is given with its conserved first and last residue. Fields, in order: J gene, D gene, V gene, clone size, CDR3 protein, CDR3 DNA. A D gene is named only where the DNA matches it firmly. A clone size is listed for some rows: how often the clone was seen (once, few, many), or a class if it is expanded.

j_gene: TRBJ2-5
d_gene: TRBD2
v_gene: TRBV14
abundance: many
CDR3aa: CASSQGLAEVQETQYF
CDR3nt: TGTGCCAGCAGCCAGGGACTAGCGGAGGTACAAGAGACCCAGTACTTC

j_gene: TRBJ2-7
d_gene: NA
v_gene: TRBV9
abundance: NA
CDR3aa: CASSVGLPAKEQYF
CDR3nt: TGTGCCAGCAGCGTAGGACTCCCCGCTAAAGAGCAGTACTTC

j_gene: TRBJ2-1
d_gene: TRBD2
v_gene: TRBV28
abundance: many
CDR3aa: CASSRSGGAFYEQFF
CDR3nt: TGTGCCAGCAGCAGGAGCGGGGGGGCCTTTTATGAGCAGTTCTTC

j_gene: TRBJ2-1
d_gene: TRBD1
v_gene: TRBV12-3/TRBV12-4
abundance: many
CDR3aa: CASSLDQGANEQFF
CDR3nt: TGTGCCAGCAGTCTCGACCAGGGGGCGAATGAGCAGTTCTTC

j_gene: TRBJ1-6
d_gene: NA
v_gene: TRBV7-6
abundance: many
CDR3aa: CASSSQTQGNSPLHF
CDR3nt: TGTGCCAGCAGCTCCCAAACGCAGGGGAATTCACCCCTCCACTTT

j_gene: TRBJ1-1
d_gene: TRBD1
v_gene: TRBV4-2
abundance: many
CDR3aa: CASSQGRGPAFF
CDR3nt: TGTGCCAGCAGCCAAGGCAGGGGGCCCGCTTTCTTT

j_gene: TRBJ1-6
d_gene: NA
v_gene: TRBV15
abundance: NA
CDR3aa: CATSRVRGGGVSPLHF
CDR3nt: TGTGCCACCAGCAGAGTTAGGGGGGGCGGCGTTTCACCCCTCCACTTT

j_gene: TRBJ1-5
d_gene: NA
v_gene: TRBV6-1
abundance: NA
CDR3aa: CASILSLEGNQPQHF
CDR3nt: TGTGCCAGCATTCTTAGCCTTGAGGGCAATCAGCCCCAGCATTTT

j_gene: TRBJ2-1
d_gene: NA
v_gene: TRBV27
abundance: many
CDR3aa: CASSLGLVSVPYNEQFF
CDR3nt: TGTGCCAGCAGTTTAGGTCTAGTGTCAGTCCCCTACAATGAGCAGTTCTTC

j_gene: TRBJ2-7
d_gene: NA
v_gene: TRBV30
abundance: many
CDR3aa: CAWSMFTYAQYF
CDR3nt: TGTGCCTGGAGCATGTTTACCTACGCGCAGTACTTC

j_gene: TRBJ1-3
d_gene: NA
v_gene: TRBV19
abundance: NA
CDR3aa: CASQEPGAGNTIYF
CDR3nt: TGTGCCAGTCAAGAGCCGGGGGCTGGAAACACCATATATTTT

j_gene: TRBJ1-6
d_gene: NA
v_gene: TRBV15
abundance: many
CDR3aa: CATSTKYNSPLHF
CDR3nt: TGTGCCACCAGCACGAAGTATAATTCACCCCTCCACTTT

j_gene: TRBJ1-2
d_gene: TRBD1
v_gene: TRBV6-1
abundance: NA
CDR3aa: CASSETGAGYGYTF
CDR3nt: TGTGCCAGCAGTGAGACAGGGGCGGGCTATGGCTACACCTTC

j_gene: TRBJ2-7
d_gene: NA
v_gene: TRBV27
abundance: few
CDR3aa: CASSLGPVGYEQYF
CDR3nt: TGTGCCAGCAGTTTAGGCCCCGTAGGCTACGAGCAGTACTTC

j_gene: TRBJ1-5
d_gene: TRBD1
v_gene: TRBV3-1
abundance: many
CDR3aa: CASSQGDRGNQPQHF
CDR3nt: TGTGCCAGCAGCCAAGGCGACAGGGGTAATCAGCCCCAGCATTTT

j_gene: TRBJ1-4
d_gene: NA
v_gene: TRBV5-1
abundance: few
CDR3aa: CASSSQQGGTNEKLFF
CDR3nt: TGCGCCAGCAGCTCTCAACAGGGAGGAACTAATGAAAAACTGTTTTTT

j_gene: TRBJ2-7
d_gene: TRBD1
v_gene: TRBV20-1
abundance: few
CDR3aa: CSARDRRGTGSHYEQYF
CDR3nt: TGCAGTGCTAGAGATCGAAGAGGGACAGGGAGCCACTACGAGCAGTACTTC

j_gene: TRBJ2-1
d_gene: TRBD2
v_gene: TRBV6-4
abundance: few
CDR3aa: CASSQGTGGNEQFF
CDR3nt: TGTGCCAGCAGCCAGGGCACGGGGGGGAATGAGCAGTTCTTC

j_gene: TRBJ1-1
d_gene: NA
v_gene: TRBV27
abundance: many
CDR3aa: CASSATPGQNTEAFF
CDR3nt: TGTGCCAGCAGTGCAACCCCGGGACAGAACACTGAAGCTTTCTTT

j_gene: TRBJ2-7
d_gene: NA
v_gene: TRBV7-9
abundance: few
CDR3aa: CASSFLKEGRSYEQYF
CDR3nt: TGTGCCAGCAGCTTTCTCAAAGAGGGGAGGTCCTACGAGCAGTACTTC

j_gene: TRBJ1-1
d_gene: NA
v_gene: TRBV19
abundance: NA
CDR3aa: CATLSGNTEAFF
CDR3nt: TGTGCCACCCTTTCAGGGAACACTGAAGCTTTCTTT

j_gene: TRBJ2-2
d_gene: TRBD2
v_gene: TRBV20-1
abundance: many
CDR3aa: CSASRGLAGGITGELFF
CDR3nt: TGCAGTGCTAGTCGAGGGCTAGCGGGAGGCATCACCGGGGAGCTGTTTTTT

j_gene: TRBJ2-7
d_gene: NA
v_gene: TRBV3-1
abundance: many
CDR3aa: CASSQDAVTYEQYF
CDR3nt: TGTGCCAGCAGCCAAGATGCGGTAACCTACGAGCAGTACTTC

j_gene: TRBJ2-7
d_gene: NA
v_gene: TRBV20-1
abundance: many
CDR3aa: CSASSPQGMSYEQYF
CDR3nt: TGCAGTGCTAGTTCTCCGCAGGGTATGTCCTACGAGCAGTACTTC

j_gene: TRBJ2-7
d_gene: TRBD2
v_gene: TRBV9
abundance: many
CDR3aa: CASSVASGAVTHEQYF
CDR3nt: TGTGCCAGCAGCGTCGCTAGCGGGGCGGTCACGCACGAGCAGTACTTC

j_gene: TRBJ2-3
d_gene: NA
v_gene: TRBV5-6
abundance: few
CDR3aa: CASTSRWDTQYF
CDR3nt: TGTGCCAGCACCTCACGGTGGGATACGCAGTATTTT

j_gene: TRBJ2-7
d_gene: NA
v_gene: TRBV7-9
abundance: many
CDR3aa: CAIRLGPSYEQYF
CDR3nt: TGTGCCATCAGATTGGGGCCCTCCTACGAGCAGTACTTC

j_gene: TRBJ1-5
d_gene: NA
v_gene: TRBV27
abundance: many
CDR3aa: CASSQTGGTQPQHF
CDR3nt: TGTGCCAGCAGTCAAACTGGGGGCACCCAGCCCCAGCATTTT

j_gene: TRBJ2-1
d_gene: TRBD2
v_gene: TRBV9
abundance: NA
CDR3aa: CASSAVGREDHNEQFF
CDR3nt: TGTGCCAGCAGCGCCGTGGGGCGGGAGGACCACAATGAGCAGTTCTTC

j_gene: TRBJ2-4
d_gene: TRBD2
v_gene: TRBV6-1
abundance: NA
CDR3aa: CASSEVGGSTKNIQYF
CDR3nt: TGTGCCAGCAGTGAAGTCGGCGGGAGTACCAAAAACATTCAGTACTTC

j_gene: TRBJ2-1
d_gene: NA
v_gene: TRBV6-2/TRBV6-3
abundance: many
CDR3aa: CASRDNEQFF
CDR3nt: TGTGCCAGCAGGGACAATGAGCAGTTCTTC

j_gene: TRBJ1-6
d_gene: NA
v_gene: TRBV10-3
abundance: NA
CDR3aa: CAISESGSSYNSPLHF
CDR3nt: TGTGCCATCAGTGAGTCAGGGAGCTCCTATAATTCACCCCTCCACTTT

j_gene: TRBJ1-2
d_gene: NA
v_gene: TRBV4-1
abundance: few
CDR3aa: CASSQEGRANYGYTF
CDR3nt: TGCGCCAGCAGCCAAGAGGGGAGGGCTAACTATGGCTACACCTTC

j_gene: TRBJ2-1
d_gene: NA
v_gene: TRBV5-1
abundance: NA
CDR3aa: CASRSGTNEQFF
CDR3nt: TGCGCCAGCAGGTCTGGGACCAATGAGCAGTTCTTC

j_gene: TRBJ1-6
d_gene: TRBD1
v_gene: TRBV30
abundance: NA
CDR3aa: CAWSRGSSYNSLLHF
CDR3nt: TGTGCCTGGAGCAGGGGGAGCTCCTATAATTCACTCCTCCACTTT

j_gene: TRBJ1-5
d_gene: NA
v_gene: TRBV12-3/TRBV12-4
abundance: many
CDR3aa: CASSLRGYDQPQHF
CDR3nt: TGTGCCAGCAGTTTAAGGGGGTACGATCAGCCCCAGCATTTT

j_gene: TRBJ1-4
d_gene: NA
v_gene: TRBV28
abundance: NA
CDR3aa: CASSFGGLNEKLFF
CDR3nt: TGTGCCAGCAGTTTCGGGGGGTTGAACGAAAAACTGTTTTTT

j_gene: TRBJ2-5
d_gene: NA
v_gene: TRBV7-9
abundance: few
CDR3aa: CASSLVPVGLQETQYF
CDR3nt: TGTGCCAGCAGCTTAGTCCCGGTGGGACTTCAAGAGACCCAGTACTTC

j_gene: TRBJ2-1
d_gene: TRBD2
v_gene: TRBV20-1
abundance: many
CDR3aa: CSARSGRALQFF
CDR3nt: TGCAGTGCTAGGAGCGGGAGGGCCCTCCAGTTCTTC

j_gene: TRBJ2-4
d_gene: NA
v_gene: TRBV20-1
abundance: many
CDR3aa: CSASLVAKNIQYF
CDR3nt: TGCAGTGCTAGTCTCGTAGCCAAAAACATTCAGTACTTC

j_gene: TRBJ1-1
d_gene: NA
v_gene: TRBV9
abundance: many
CDR3aa: CASSVGPGAEAFF
CDR3nt: TGTGCCAGCAGCGTAGGACCGGGAGCTGAAGCTTTCTTT

j_gene: TRBJ1-4
d_gene: NA
v_gene: TRBV20-1
abundance: few
CDR3aa: CSASKQINEKLFF
CDR3nt: TGCAGTGCTAGCAAGCAGATTAATGAAAAACTGTTTTTT

j_gene: TRBJ2-1
d_gene: TRBD2
v_gene: TRBV7-2
abundance: many
CDR3aa: CASSSLSGGVGNEQFF
CDR3nt: TGTGCCAGCAGCTCCCTTAGCGGGGGCGTTGGCAATGAGCAGTTCTTC

j_gene: TRBJ2-1
d_gene: NA
v_gene: TRBV5-1
abundance: NA
CDR3aa: CASSVPGLRSYNEQFF
CDR3nt: TGCGCCAGCAGCGTACCGGGGTTACGCTCCTACAATGAGCAGTTCTTC

j_gene: TRBJ1-2
d_gene: NA
v_gene: TRBV5-5
abundance: NA
CDR3aa: CASSSSERGQYGYTF
CDR3nt: TGTGCCAGCAGCTCATCCGAACGGGGGCAGTATGGCTACACCTTC

j_gene: TRBJ2-1
d_gene: TRBD2
v_gene: TRBV5-1
abundance: many
CDR3aa: CASSAVVSVAGDGSYNEQFF
CDR3nt: TGCGCCAGCAGCGCGGTCGTGTCTGTAGCGGGGGATGGCTCCTACAATGAGCAGTTCTTC

j_gene: TRBJ2-1
d_gene: NA
v_gene: TRBV27
abundance: few
CDR3aa: CASAPGVSYNEQFF
CDR3nt: TGTGCCAGCGCCCCGGGGGTCTCCTACAATGAGCAGTTCTTC

j_gene: TRBJ2-2
d_gene: TRBD2
v_gene: TRBV28
abundance: many
CDR3aa: CASSSGTSGSAVYPGELFF
CDR3nt: TGTGCCAGCAGTTCCGGGACTAGCGGGAGCGCGGTTTATCCCGGGGAGCTGTTTTTT

j_gene: TRBJ2-2
d_gene: TRBD2
v_gene: TRBV2
abundance: few
CDR3aa: CASSGLMNTGELFF
CDR3nt: TGTGCCAGTTCGGGACTAATGAACACCGGGGAGCTGTTTTTT

j_gene: TRBJ2-5
d_gene: NA
v_gene: TRBV27
abundance: NA
CDR3aa: CASSFVPGGYF
CDR3nt: TGTGCCAGCAGTTTCGTCCCAGGCGGGTACTTC

j_gene: TRBJ2-1
d_gene: TRBD2
v_gene: TRBV27
abundance: many
CDR3aa: CASRTGTTSSYNEQFF
CDR3nt: TGTGCCAGCAGAACCGGGACTACGAGCTCCTACAATGAGCAGTTCTTC

j_gene: TRBJ1-1
d_gene: NA
v_gene: TRBV15
abundance: NA
CDR3aa: CATSLTGKMNTEAFF
CDR3nt: TGTGCCACCTCACTCACCGGCAAGATGAACACTGAAGCTTTCTTT

j_gene: TRBJ1-1
d_gene: NA
v_gene: TRBV10-3
abundance: many
CDR3aa: CAITPHQNTEAFF
CDR3nt: TGTGCCATCACCCCACACCAGAACACTGAAGCTTTCTTT

j_gene: TRBJ2-5
d_gene: TRBD2
v_gene: TRBV20-1
abundance: NA
CDR3aa: CSARDPGLAGEQETQYF
CDR3nt: TGCAGTGCTAGAGATCCCGGACTAGCGGGAGAACAAGAGACCCAGTACTTC